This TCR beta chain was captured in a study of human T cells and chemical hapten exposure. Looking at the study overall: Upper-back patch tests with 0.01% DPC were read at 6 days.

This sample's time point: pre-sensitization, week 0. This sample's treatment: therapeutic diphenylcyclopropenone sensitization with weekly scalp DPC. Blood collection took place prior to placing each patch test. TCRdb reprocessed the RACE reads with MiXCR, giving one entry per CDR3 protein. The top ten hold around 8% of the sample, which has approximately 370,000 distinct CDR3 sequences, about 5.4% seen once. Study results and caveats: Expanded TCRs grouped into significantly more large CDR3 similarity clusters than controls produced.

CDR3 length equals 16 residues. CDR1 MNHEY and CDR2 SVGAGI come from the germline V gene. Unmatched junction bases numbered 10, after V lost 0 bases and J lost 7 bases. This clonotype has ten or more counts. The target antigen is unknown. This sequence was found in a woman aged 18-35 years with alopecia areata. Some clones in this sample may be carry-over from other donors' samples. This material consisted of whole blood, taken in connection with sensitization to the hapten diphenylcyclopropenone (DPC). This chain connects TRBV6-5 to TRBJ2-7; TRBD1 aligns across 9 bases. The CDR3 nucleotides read TGTGCCAGCAGTTACTCCTGGACAGGGGACTGGTCGGAGCAGTACTTC. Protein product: CASSYSWTGDWSEQYF.